Listed below are T cell receptor beta chains from one sample, sequenced in a study of blood T cells in healthy people across ages. TCRdb ran MiXCR on the 5' RACE reads and lists one entry per CDR3 protein. The table lists hundreds of thousands of distinct CDR3 sequences, roughly 44% of them singletons. Sequenced material: blood. The source of these receptors is a man aged 55 to 70 in good health. CDR3s include the opening cysteine and the closing phenylalanine or tryptophan. The order of the fields is CDR3 protein, V gene, clone size. Clone size appears in some rows only: once, few, many, or a class for an expanded clone.

cdr3_aa: CASSQAGLVFRETQYF
v_call: TRBV3-1
clone_size: few

cdr3_aa: CASRGAGEQFF
v_call: TRBV7-2
clone_size: -

cdr3_aa: CASSPTLASGQYF
v_call: TRBV3-1
clone_size: few

cdr3_aa: CSAPKDREDYGYTF
v_call: TRBV20-1
clone_size: few

cdr3_aa: CASSGPGWPQHF
v_call: TRBV25-1
clone_size: once

cdr3_aa: CASTDRDRGQTQYF
v_call: TRBV7-8
clone_size: -

cdr3_aa: CASSYYTEPHEQFF
v_call: TRBV7-2
clone_size: -

cdr3_aa: CASSEPGQGNYGYTF
v_call: TRBV25-1
clone_size: few

cdr3_aa: CAISPGTRDYNEQYF
v_call: TRBV10-3
clone_size: once

cdr3_aa: CASSQDNGEYNEQFF
v_call: TRBV4-3
clone_size: -

cdr3_aa: CASSQDRQGFLYEQYF
v_call: TRBV4-3
clone_size: -

cdr3_aa: CSAEAWDRKEETQYF
v_call: TRBV20-1
clone_size: -

cdr3_aa: CASSLSRGVSYEQYF
v_call: TRBV11-2
clone_size: -

cdr3_aa: CASSFKQPEETQYF
v_call: TRBV13
clone_size: -

cdr3_aa: CASSRDRVEYEQYF
v_call: TRBV7-9
clone_size: few

cdr3_aa: CASSFVRPGQTYGYTF
v_call: TRBV27
clone_size: once

cdr3_aa: CASSPGTASADTQYF
v_call: TRBV3-1
clone_size: -

cdr3_aa: CASSNTGQWLHF
v_call: TRBV7-6
clone_size: -

cdr3_aa: CASSYQDRANNEQFF
v_call: TRBV6-5
clone_size: -

cdr3_aa: CASSRTGDRKNIQYF
v_call: TRBV4-1
clone_size: -

cdr3_aa: CSAEPRGQNQETQYF
v_call: TRBV29-1
clone_size: many

cdr3_aa: CASSLLEMMNTEAFF
v_call: TRBV5-6
clone_size: many

cdr3_aa: CASSFQGANTDTQYF
v_call: TRBV5-1
clone_size: few

cdr3_aa: CASRSPGYGSYNEQFF
v_call: TRBV6-1
clone_size: -

cdr3_aa: CASSLGPQVSLSGANVLTF
v_call: TRBV7-6
clone_size: few

cdr3_aa: CASSSQQARSYNEQFF
v_call: TRBV11-3
clone_size: -

cdr3_aa: CSALTGTSSEQFF
v_call: TRBV20-1
clone_size: few

cdr3_aa: CASSLERWDSEVSGANVLTF
v_call: TRBV11-3
clone_size: -

cdr3_aa: CASSWDRVNEQFF
v_call: TRBV6-2/TRBV6-3
clone_size: few

cdr3_aa: CASSLFSSSNSPLHF
v_call: TRBV28
clone_size: -

cdr3_aa: CASSPVLGRGANVLTF
v_call: TRBV6-2/TRBV6-3
clone_size: once